These T cell receptor beta chains were read from a single sample in a study of OX40 agonist ivuxolimab in advanced cancers. The method was immunoSEQ multiplex PCR; TCRdb's version includes in-frame clones alone and lacks a portion of them. The data hold some 70,000 clones, with around four fifths observed a single time. The sequencing here drew on CD4+ or CD8+ T cells sorted from blood, taken in a trial of the OX40 agonist ivuxolimab. These TCRs come from an adult with an advanced solid tumor such as melanoma, head and neck, liver or kidney cancer. Each CDR3 is given with its conserved first and last residue. A D gene is named only where the DNA matches it firmly. Not every row has a clone size; where given, it reads once, few, many or a size class.

abundance	v_gene	d_gene	j_gene	CDR3nt	CDR3aa
once	TRBV6-5	.	TRBJ1-2	TGTGCCAGCAGTTACAGTGCTATGAGCTACACCTTC	CASSYSAMSYTF
.	TRBV28	.	TRBJ2-3	TGTGCCAGCAGTTTACAGGGTCTCACAGATACGCAGTATTTT	CASSLQGLTDTQYF
.	TRBV4-2	TRBD1	TRBJ1-4	TGTGCCTCCTCCCAGGGGGGAACTAATGAAAAACTGTTTTTT	CASSQGGTNEKLFF
.	TRBV27	TRBD1	TRBJ2-5	TGTGCCAGCAGAGGCCAAAGAGGGGGCAGGGAGACCCAGTACTTC	CASRGQRGGRETQYF
.	TRBV19	.	TRBJ2-2	TGTGCCAGTAGTAACGGACAACCCACCGGGGAGCTGTTTTTT	CASSNGQPTGELFF
.	TRBV2	.	TRBJ1-2	TGTGCCAGCAAACCTGGGGGGGGCGTATCCTTTGGCTACACCTTC	CASKPGGGVSFGYTF
.	TRBV27	TRBD1	TRBJ1-2	TGTGCCAGCAGTTTAAAGACAGGGGGCAGGTATGGCTACACCTTC	CASSLKTGGRYGYTF
few	TRBV5-6	.	TRBJ1-1	TGTGCCAGCAGCCCACGGGGGGGGATGAACACTGAAGCTTTCTTT	CASSPRGGMNTEAFF
.	TRBV2	.	TRBJ2-7	TGTGCCAGTGGGGTGGGCCACTCCTACGAGCAGTACTTC	CASGVGHSYEQYF
.	TRBV7-2	.	TRBJ2-3	TGTGCCAGTCGAGAGGGGCCGCGCCCTGTCACAGATACGCAGTATTTT	CASREGPRPVTDTQYF
.	TRBV7-9	.	TRBJ2-1	TGTGCCAGCAGCGAAGTAAAAGGGGTGCGATACAATGAGCAGTTCTTC	CASSEVKGVRYNEQFF
few	TRBV27	.	TRBJ1-3	TGTGCCAGCAGTTTACGTAGAACTGGAAACACCATATATTTT	CASSLRRTGNTIYF
.	TRBV14	.	TRBJ2-5	TGTGCCAGCAGCCACCGGACCAGGGGCGTACAAGAGACCCAGTACTTC	CASSHRTRGVQETQYF
few	TRBV6-1	TRBD1	TRBJ1-1	TGTGCCAGCAGTGAAGAAGTGAGGGGGCGTTTGAACACTGAAGCTTTCTTT	CASSEEVRGRLNTEAFF
few	TRBV25-1	.	TRBJ1-1	TGTGCCAGCAGTGTGCGGAACACTGAAGCTTTCTTT	CASSVRNTEAFF
.	TRBV6-1	TRBD1	TRBJ1-1	TGTGCCAGCAGGGGATTCACAGGGGAGAACACTGAAGCTTTCTTT	CASRGFTGENTEAFF
.	TRBV30	.	TRBJ1-5	TGTGCCTGGAGTCTGACAGGACCGGGGCCCCAGCATTTT	CAWSLTGPGPQHF
few	TRBV7-7	.	TRBJ2-1	TGTGCCAGCAGCTTAGCGGGGGGCAATGAGCAGTTCTTC	CASSLAGGNEQFF
.	TRBV30	.	TRBJ1-1	TGTGCCTGGAGTTTGGGGGATGGCACTGAAGCTTTCTTT	CAWSLGDGTEAFF
.	TRBV11-2	.	TRBJ1-2	TGTGCCAGCAGCTTTAGTGGGACCTATGGCTACACCTTC	CASSFSGTYGYTF
.	TRBV29-1	.	TRBJ1-3	TGCAGCGTTGAAGATCTAGGTGGAAACACCATATATTTT	CSVEDLGGNTIYF
.	TRBV5-4	TRBD1	TRBJ1-1	TGTGCCAGCAGCGGACAGGGGGCTGGCACTGAAGCTTTCTTT	CASSGQGAGTEAFF
once	TRBV7-9	.	TRBJ1-5	TGTGCCAGCAGCTTAGTGGATAATCAGCCCCAGCATTTT	CASSLVDNQPQHF
.	TRBV28	.	TRBJ2-2	TGTGCCAGCAAACGGGGGACGGTCGGGGAGCTGTTTTTT	CASKRGTVGELFF
.	TRBV9	.	TRBJ1-3	TGTGCCAGCAGCGTAGGGAGGGCTTCTGGAAACACCATATATTTT	CASSVGRASGNTIYF
.	TRBV6-5	TRBD1	TRBJ2-1	TGTGCCAGCAGTTCAGGGGGCAGGGGGAGTTATGAGCAGTTCTTC	CASSSGGRGSYEQFF
.	TRBV5-1	.	TRBJ2-5	TGCGCCAGCAGCTTACGGGACACTCAAGAGACCCAGTACTTC	CASSLRDTQETQYF
.	TRBV28	.	TRBJ2-6	TGTGCCAGCACCGGTGCTGGGGCCAACGTCCTGACTTTC	CASTGAGANVLTF
.	TRBV2	.	TRBJ1-2	TGTGCCAGCAGTAGACAGGACCTTTTCGAGGGCTACACCTTC	CASSRQDLFEGYTF
.	TRBV29-1	.	TRBJ2-7	TGCAGCGCCGGGCAGGGGCCGGGCGAGCAGTACTTC	CSAGQGPGEQYF
.	TRBV21-1	.	TRBJ2-5	TGTGCCAGCAGCAAAGAGGTGGACAATACTCAAGAGACCCAGTACTTC	CASSKEVDNTQETQYF
.	TRBV7-2	.	TRBJ1-5	TGTGCCAGCAGCTTAGTACTCCTTAATGGGAATCAGCCCCAGCATTTT	CASSLVLLNGNQPQHF
once	TRBV5-4	TRBD1	TRBJ2-5	TGTGCCAGCAGCGACGACAGGGGGGTAGGAGAGACCCAGTACTTC	CASSDDRGVGETQYF
.	TRBV7-2	.	TRBJ2-5	TGTGCCAGCAGCGTTTATGGGACCCAGTACTTC	CASSVYGTQYF
few	TRBV2	.	TRBJ2-1	TGTGCCAGCAGTCAGGAAAGGGGCCTTACAAATGAGCAGTTCTTC	CASSQERGLTNEQFF
.	TRBV5-1	.	TRBJ1-1	TGCGCCAGCAGCTTGGTAGCAGCCCAGAACAGTGCGGGAGCTTTCTTT	CASSLVAAQNSAGAFF
.	TRBV6-5	.	TRBJ2-1	TGTGCCAGCAGGGGGGCTAAGGTGGGCAATGAGCAGTTCTTC	CASRGAKVGNEQFF
.	TRBV5-6	TRBD1	TRBJ1-1	TGTGCCAGCAGACGGACAGGGCGCAACACTGAAGCTTTCTTT	CASRRTGRNTEAFF
.	TRBV2	TRBD1	TRBJ1-1	TGTGCCAGCACCCGGGACAGCGGGTTGGGAGCTTTCTTT	CASTRDSGLGAFF
once	TRBV6-5	.	TRBJ2-7	TGTGCCAGCAGGATGACAGTGAACAACGAGCAGTACTTC	CASRMTVNNEQYF
.	TRBV7-2	.	TRBJ1-5	TGTGCCACCGGTGGGGGGGTAAATCAGCCCCAGCATTTT	CATGGGVNQPQHF
once	TRBV6-5	.	TRBJ1-4	TGTGCCAGCAGTTCCCCTAGATCTGCAACTAATGAAAAACTGTTTTTT	CASSSPRSATNEKLFF
.	TRBV4-1	TRBD1	TRBJ1-2	TGCGCCAGCAGCTTTCGGGACAGGGAGACGAATGGCTACACCTTC	CASSFRDRETNGYTF
.	TRBV27	.	TRBJ2-1	TGTGCCAGCAGCTTAAGGCCCGGACAATTCTCCTACAATGAGCAGTTCTTC	CASSLRPGQFSYNEQFF
.	TRBV11-2	TRBD1	TRBJ2-7	TGTGCCAGCAGCTTAGTAGAGGGGGCGAGCGAGCAGTACTTC	CASSLVEGASEQYF
.	TRBV5-1	.	TRBJ1-1	TGCGCCAGCAGCTTGGCCCAAGGGCTTGGGGCTTTCTTT	CASSLAQGLGAFF
few	TRBV19	.	TRBJ1-1	TGTGCCAGTAGGGCCGCGAAAAAAGAAGCTTTCTTT	CASRAAKKEAFF
few	TRBV2	TRBD1	TRBJ1-3	TGTGCCAGCAGTGGGACAGGGGGGCACACCATATATTTT	CASSGTGGHTIYF